This TCR beta chain was found in a study of T-cell reconstitution after alpha-beta-depleted transplantation in children. In germline, CDR1 is MNHEY, CDR2 SMNVEV (reference sequence). Trimming stripped 2 bases from V and 6 bases from J, with 11 bases between. This CDR3 spans 13 amino acids. In its sample, this clonotype was seen many times. As it was prepared, the TCRbeta library received unique molecular identifiers. Using its own MiXCR run on the PCR reads, TCRdb lists one record per CDR3 protein. The data hold roughly 180,000 distinct CDR3 sequences, with more than 12% observed a single time. The receptor's source is a human donor who donated a stem cell graft to a child with acute lymphoblastic leukemia. The source material was PBMCs from the stem cell graft donor, sampled from the stem cell graft. The chain combines TRBV27 with TRBJ2-7; D is unresolved. CDR3 in DNA: TGTGCCAGCAGTTTAGATTCCGGTCCCGAGCAGTACTTC. Amino acids: CASSLDSGPEQYF.